This record covers a single T cell receptor (beta chain). As originally analysed: Amplification from reference gene primers served as the basis for estimated nucleated cell counts. Some clones are missing from TCRdb's copy, which holds only in-frame ones; the method was immunoSEQ multiplex PCR. D and trimming were read from the DNA, whereas the V and J calls and clone size are those reported in that table. This sample has 130,000 to 150,000 clones; about 85% occur once, and the top ten carry 3%. These data originate in a study of blood T cell repertoires in COVID-19. This CDR3 spans 15 amino acids. The V segment lost 6 bases and the J segment 9 bases; nucleotides outside the gene matches: 9. CDR1 and CDR2 (germline): MNHNY, SVGAGI (reference sequence).

The chain employs TRBV6-6 and TRBJ2-1; 12 nucleotides match TRBD2. Sequenced input: peripheral blood. The TCR originated in a woman between 35 and 50 years old with active or convalescent COVID-19. In nucleotides, the CDR3 is TGTGCCAGCAGGCGACTAGCGGGGGCTTTCGGTGAGCAGTTCTTC. The encoded protein is CASRRLAGAFGEQFF.